This is a list of T cell receptor beta chains from one sample in a study of T cell responses to AZD1222 COVID-19 vaccine. The method was immunoSEQ multiplex PCR; TCRdb's version includes in-frame clones alone and lacks a portion of them. The sample has roughly 150,000 clones, around 89% seen once. Material: peripheral blood, obtained on day 0 of AZD1222 vaccination. The receptors stem from an adult in good health. Both conserved end residues are part of each CDR3. D genes are given only for firm matches. The listing skips clone size in some rows; elsewhere it reads once, few, many or a size class.

-	-	TRBV18	TRBJ1-4	TGTGCCAGCTCACTAGCCGGGGCAGAGAATGAAAAACTGTTTTTT	CASSLAGAENEKLFF
-	-	TRBV5-1	TRBJ2-3	TGCGCCAGCAGCCCCCTCGGCTTCCGGGTCACAGATACGCAGTATTTT	CASSPLGFRVTDTQYF
-	-	TRBV5-1	TRBJ1-4	TGCGCCAGCCAAGAAACCGGATTGAACGAAAAACTGTTTTTT	CASQETGLNEKLFF
-	-	TRBV6-5	TRBJ1-1	TGTGCCAGCAGGACGACACGTGGGAGGGGCACTGAAGCTTTCTTT	CASRTTRGRGTEAFF
-	-	TRBV19	TRBJ1-4	TGTGCCAGTTCGAGGGAAACAAATGAAAAACTGTTTTTT	CASSRETNEKLFF
-	TRBD2	TRBV3-1/TRBV3-2	TRBJ2-2	TGTGCCAGCAGCCAAGACGAGGTAGCGGGGTCCGGGGAGCTGTTTTTT	CASSQDEVAGSGELFF
once	TRBD1	TRBV14	TRBJ2-7	TGTGCCAGCAGCCAAGGCTGGACAGGGTCCTACGAGCAGTACTTC	CASSQGWTGSYEQYF
few	TRBD1	TRBV28	TRBJ1-5	TGTGCCAGCAGTTTAACAGGGGCCCGCAATCAGCCCCAGCATTTT	CASSLTGARNQPQHF
-	-	TRBV7-9	TRBJ1-6	TGTGCCAGCAGCGATAATTCACCCCTCCACTTT	CASSDNSPLHF
-	-	TRBV7-9	TRBJ1-2	TGTGCCAGCAGCTTAGGGAGGACCGTAGCTAACTATGGCTACACCTTC	CASSLGRTVANYGYTF
-	-	TRBV19	TRBJ1-2	TGTGCCAGTAGTATAGACGGGGTTGGCTACACCTTC	CASSIDGVGYTF
-	-	TRBV5-1	TRBJ1-4	TGCGCCAGCAGCTTGGCGACCCAGAAAGGCGAAAAACTGTTTTTT	CASSLATQKGEKLFF
once	-	TRBV13	TRBJ1-3	TGTGCCAGCAGCTTAGGGGGGGTGATCGCCGGAAACACCATATATTTT	CASSLGGVIAGNTIYF
-	TRBD1	TRBV28	TRBJ1-2	TGTGCCAGCAGTCCTCAAGGACAGGGAACATACCGATGGAATGGCTACACCTTC	CASSPQGQGTYRWNGYTF
-	-	TRBV19	TRBJ1-5	TGTGCCAGTAGCCTGCAGGCAGGGGATCAGCCCCAGCATTTT	CASSLQAGDQPQHF
-	-	TRBV24-1	TRBJ2-1	TGTGCCACCAGTGAGGCAATACAAATAGGAGGGCAGTTCTTC	CATSEAIQIGGQFF
few	-	TRBV2	TRBJ1-2	TGTGCCAGCAGGGAAAACCAGGGATGGTATGGCTACACCTTC	CASRENQGWYGYTF
-	TRBD2	TRBV18	TRBJ2-1	TGTGCCAGCTCACCAACTAGCGGGAGGCATCTTTACAATGAGCAGTTCTTC	CASSPTSGRHLYNEQFF
-	-	TRBV4-1	TRBJ2-6	TGCGCCAGCAGCCAAGGGGGTGGTGGGGCCAACGTCCTGACTTTC	CASSQGGGGANVLTF
-	-	TRBV12-3/TRBV12-4	TRBJ1-2	TGTGCCAGCAGCCCGGGACTACTACCTGGCTACACCTTC	CASSPGLLPGYTF
-	TRBD1	TRBV5-1	TRBJ1-6	TGCGCCAGCAGATCCGGGACAGGGAATTATAATTCACCCCTCCACTTT	CASRSGTGNYNSPLHF
-	-	TRBV2	TRBJ1-2	TGTGCCAGCAGTGAGCGTTGGTACAGGCAAAACTATGGCTACACCTTC	CASSERWYRQNYGYTF
-	TRBD1	TRBV10-2	TRBJ2-7	TGCGCCACCAGTTCTCCCGGGACAGGCGCCTACGAGCAGTACTTC	CATSSPGTGAYEQYF
-	-	TRBV3-1/TRBV3-2	TRBJ1-3	TGTGCCAGCAGCCAACCCGACAGGAACTCTGGAAACACCATATATTTT	CASSQPDRNSGNTIYF
-	-	TRBV6-1	TRBJ1-2	TGTGCCAGCAGTGAAGCTTCAGGCGTCTATGGCTACACCTTC	CASSEASGVYGYTF
-	-	TRBV18	TRBJ2-1	TGTGCCAGCTCACCACAGGGGCTTTCTACCTACAATGAGCAGTTCTTC	CASSPQGLSTYNEQFF
-	TRBD1	TRBV7-2	TRBJ2-7	TGTGCCAGCAGCTTTGGCGGGACAGGGACCTACGAGCAGTACTTC	CASSFGGTGTYEQYF
-	TRBD1	TRBV5-1	TRBJ1-1	TGCGCCAGCAGCCTCCGGGACAGGGGTGAAGCTTTCTTT	CASSLRDRGEAFF
-	-	TRBV6-5	TRBJ2-1	TGTGCCAGCCTCTCTAGCGACTACAATGAGCAGTTCTTC	CASLSSDYNEQFF
once	TRBD1	TRBV6-6	TRBJ2-2	TGTGCCAGCAGTTCGACGGGACAGGGGGTCACCGGGGAGCTGTTTTTT	CASSSTGQGVTGELFF
-	-	TRBV10-3	TRBJ2-1	TGTGCCATCAGTGAGGGACTCATATACAATGAGCAGTTCTTC	CAISEGLIYNEQFF
-	-	TRBV5-1	TRBJ1-1	TGCGCCAGCAGCTTGGGGGACGGGAGGACTGAAGCTTTCTTT	CASSLGDGRTEAFF
-	-	TRBV11-2	TRBJ2-7	TGTGCCAGCAGGGCTTTTCTACGAACCTACGAGCAGTACTTC	CASRAFLRTYEQYF
once	TRBD2	TRBV11-2	TRBJ2-7	TGTGCCAGCAGCCAGACTCTAGCGGGAGGCCGCGAGCAGTACTTC	CASSQTLAGGREQYF
-	TRBD1	TRBV29-1	TRBJ2-4	TGCAGCGCTGAGGGGGGACAGGCCGGGGACATTCAGTACTTC	CSAEGGQAGDIQYF
-	TRBD2	TRBV6-6	TRBJ2-5	TGTGCCAGCAGTCCTCGGAGGGCTAGCGGGAGTCGGGAGACCCAGTACTTC	CASSPRRASGSRETQYF
-	-	TRBV28	TRBJ1-2	TGTGCCAGCAGATTCAGAGCTAACTATGGCTACACCTTC	CASRFRANYGYTF
-	TRBD1	TRBV6-6	TRBJ2-7	TGTGCCAGCAGTTACAGGACAGGCCCCTACGAGCAGTACTTC	CASSYRTGPYEQYF
-	-	TRBV4-1	TRBJ1-5	TGCGCCAGCAGCCCCCCCGACGATTACAATCAGCCCCAGCATTTT	CASSPPDDYNQPQHF
-	-	TRBV7-9	TRBJ2-1	TGTGCCAGCAGCGAACTAGGCTATGAGCAGTTCTTC	CASSELGYEQFF
once	-	TRBV30	TRBJ1-3	TGTGCCTGGACAGGGGAATGGGGTGGAAACACCATATATTTT	CAWTGEWGGNTIYF
-	-	TRBV2	TRBJ1-4	TGTGCCATCGGCCGGGACCGAAATGAAAAACTGTTTTTT	CAIGRDRNEKLFF
-	-	TRBV5-1	TRBJ1-1	TGCGCCAGCAGGGGAGGACAATCGAACACTGAAGCTTTCTTT	CASRGGQSNTEAFF
-	-	TRBV12-5	TRBJ2-1	TGTGCTAGTGGAATCAAAACAGGCCTTGAGCAGTTCTTC	CASGIKTGLEQFF
-	-	TRBV4-1	TRBJ1-1	TGCGCCAGCAGCCAAGGGGTCACTGAAGCTTTCTTT	CASSQGVTEAFF
once	-	TRBV6-5	TRBJ2-1	TGTGCCAGCAGTTACTCTGGCGGAAATTACAATGAGCAGTTCTTC	CASSYSGGNYNEQFF
-	TRBD1	TRBV30	TRBJ1-2	TGTGCCTGGAGTAGGGGGCAGCCTAACTATGGCTACACCTTC	CAWSRGQPNYGYTF
-	-	TRBV5-1	TRBJ2-7	TGCGCCAGCAGCCCCCGGGGCTACGAGCAGTACTTC	CASSPRGYEQYF
-	-	TRBV5-1	TRBJ1-1	TGCGCCAGCAGCTTGGCCGGGTCATTTAGGAACACTGAAGCTTTCTTT	CASSLAGSFRNTEAFF
-	-	TRBV3-1/TRBV3-2	TRBJ1-2	TGTGCCAGCAGCCAATCCCGGGCGGGCTACACCTTC	CASSQSRAGYTF
-	-	TRBV10-2	TRBJ1-2	TGCGCCAGCAGTGAGCTCAGCGGCTATGGCTACACCTTC	CASSELSGYGYTF